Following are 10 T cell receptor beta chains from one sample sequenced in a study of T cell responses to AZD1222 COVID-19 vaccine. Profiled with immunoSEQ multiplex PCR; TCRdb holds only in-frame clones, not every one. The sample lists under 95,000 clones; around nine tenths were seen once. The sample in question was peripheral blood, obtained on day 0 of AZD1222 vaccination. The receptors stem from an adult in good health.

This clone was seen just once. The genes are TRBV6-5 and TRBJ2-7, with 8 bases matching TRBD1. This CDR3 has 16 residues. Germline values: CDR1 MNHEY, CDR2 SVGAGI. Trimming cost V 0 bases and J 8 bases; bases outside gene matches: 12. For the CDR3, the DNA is TGTGCCAGCAGTTACTCGGGGACAGGCTCCTCCGGGCAGCAGTACTTC. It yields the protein CASSYSGTGSSGQQYF.

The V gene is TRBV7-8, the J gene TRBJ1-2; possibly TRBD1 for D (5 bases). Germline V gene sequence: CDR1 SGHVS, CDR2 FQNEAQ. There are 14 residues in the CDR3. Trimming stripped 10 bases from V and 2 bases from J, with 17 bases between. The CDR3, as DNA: TGTGCCACTAGCCAGGCAGGGCAAAACTATGGCTACACCTTC. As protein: CATSQAGQNYGYTF.

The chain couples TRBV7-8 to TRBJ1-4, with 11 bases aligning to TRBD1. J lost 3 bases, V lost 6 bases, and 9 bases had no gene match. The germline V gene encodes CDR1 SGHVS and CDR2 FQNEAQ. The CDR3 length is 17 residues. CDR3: CASSRRGQGAANEKLFF. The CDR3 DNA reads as TGTGCCAGCAGTCGCCGCGGACAGGGGGCCGCTAATGAAAAACTGTTTTTT.

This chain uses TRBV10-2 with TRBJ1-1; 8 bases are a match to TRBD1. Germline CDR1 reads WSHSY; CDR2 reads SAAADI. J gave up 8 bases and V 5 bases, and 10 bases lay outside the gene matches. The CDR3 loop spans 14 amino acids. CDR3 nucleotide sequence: TGCGCCAGCAGTCGCGGGACAGGAATCTTCGAAGCTTTCTTT. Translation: CASSRGTGIFEAFF.

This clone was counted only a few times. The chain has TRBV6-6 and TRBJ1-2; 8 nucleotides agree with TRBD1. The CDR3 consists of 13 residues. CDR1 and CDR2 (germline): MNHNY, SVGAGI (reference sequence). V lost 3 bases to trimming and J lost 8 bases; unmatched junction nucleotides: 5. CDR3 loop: CASSYPTGEGYTF. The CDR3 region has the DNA TGTGCCAGCAGTTATCCGACAGGGGAGGGCTACACCTTC.

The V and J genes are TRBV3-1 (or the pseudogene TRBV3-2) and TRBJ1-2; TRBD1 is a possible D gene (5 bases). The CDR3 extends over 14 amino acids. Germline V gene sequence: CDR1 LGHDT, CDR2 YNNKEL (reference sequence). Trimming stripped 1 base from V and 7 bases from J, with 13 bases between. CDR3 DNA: TGTGCCAGCAGCCAAGTCGGGACCGCCGCTGGCTACACCTTC. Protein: CASSQVGTAAGYTF.

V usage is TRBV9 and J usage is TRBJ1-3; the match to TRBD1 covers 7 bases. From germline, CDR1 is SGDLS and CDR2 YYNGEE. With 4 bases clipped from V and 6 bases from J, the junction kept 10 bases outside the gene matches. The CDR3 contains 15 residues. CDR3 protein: CASSSRGTDENTIYF. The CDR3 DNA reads TGTGCCAGCAGCTCCAGGGGGACAGACGAAAACACCATATATTTT.

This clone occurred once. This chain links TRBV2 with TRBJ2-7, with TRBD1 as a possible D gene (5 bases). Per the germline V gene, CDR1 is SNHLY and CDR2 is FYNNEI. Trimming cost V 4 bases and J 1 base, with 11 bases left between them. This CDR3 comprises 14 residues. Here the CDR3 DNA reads TGTGCCAGCAGTGGCAGGGATAGGTCCTACGAGCAGTACTTC. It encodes CASSGRDRSYEQYF.

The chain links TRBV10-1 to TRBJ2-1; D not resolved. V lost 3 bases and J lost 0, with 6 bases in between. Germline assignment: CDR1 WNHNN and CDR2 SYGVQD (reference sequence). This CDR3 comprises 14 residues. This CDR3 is CASSEGSSYNEQFF. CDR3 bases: TGCGCCAGCAGTGAAGGTAGCTCCTACAATGAGCAGTTCTTC.

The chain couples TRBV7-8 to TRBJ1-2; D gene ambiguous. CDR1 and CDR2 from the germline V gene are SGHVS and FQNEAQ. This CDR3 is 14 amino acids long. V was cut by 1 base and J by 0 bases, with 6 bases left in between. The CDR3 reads CASSLGSSNYGYTF. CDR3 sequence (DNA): TGTGCCAGCAGCTTAGGTTCCTCTAACTATGGCTACACCTTC. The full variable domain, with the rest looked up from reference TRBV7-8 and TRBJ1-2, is GAGVSQSPRYKVAKRGQDVALRCDPISGHVSLFWYQQALGQGPEFLTYFQNEAQLDKSGLPSDRFFAERPEGSVSTLKIQRTQQEDSAVYLCASSLGSSNYGYTFGSGTRLTVV.